This TCR beta chain was sequenced during a study of T-cell reconstitution after alpha-beta-depleted transplantation in children. TCRbeta library preparation incorporated unique molecular identifiers. TCRdb used MiXCR to reprocess the PCR reads, holding one entry per CDR3 protein. The table lists 500,000 to 600,000 distinct CDR3 sequences, 30% to 35% of them singletons. With 5 bases removed from V and 11 bases from J, the gap between germline ends came to 9 bases. CDR3 size: 10 residues. The chain has TRBV12-3 or TRBV12-4 and TRBJ1-1; D remains unclear. This material consisted of PBMCs from the stem cell graft donor, taken from the stem cell graft. This TCR was recovered from a human donor who donated a stem cell graft to a child with aplastic anemia. In nucleotides, the CDR3 is TGTGCCAGCAGTGGAGTGAAGGCTTTCTTT. Translating gives CASSGVKAFF.